The present TCR beta chain was sequenced within a study of cytomegalovirus exposure and HLA in healthy donors. Regarding the study as a whole: There were a few CMV-associated chains whose specificity for CMV antigens was confirmed in vitro. Several of the most significant clusters were apparently associated with common viral pathogens in a later analysis. Later work associated fewer than 20,000 TCR beta sequences with HLA alleles at 0.05 false discovery rate. Across donors, sequencing depth was assumed by presence/absence analyses to be roughly uniform.

In the case of this clone: The antigen is not known.

Both 60 Vbeta primers and 13 Jbeta primers went into the PCR. Using immunoSEQ multiplex PCR, the repertoire was profiled, and TCRdb retains in-frame clones only, with some absent. The data show more than 110,000 clones, with 75% to 80% seen just once and under 4.5% held by the top ten. Trimming pared 0 bases from V and 4 bases from J, leaving 16 bases between. CDR1 LNHNV and CDR2 YYDKDF come from the germline V gene (reference sequence). This CDR3 region has 17 residues. Sequencing input: PBMCs. The V gene is TRBV15, the J gene TRBJ2-1, with D unresolved. The TCR sequence derives from a man aged 18 to 29 in good health and CMV-seronegative. In nucleotides, the CDR3 is TGTGCCACCAGCAGAGATCGTGCGGTCCCAAAGTACAATGAGCAGTTCTTC. This codes for CATSRDRAVPKYNEQFF. Using reference TRBV15 and TRBJ2-1 for the parts outside the CDR3, the full variable domain is DAMVIQNPRYQVTQFGKPVTLSCSQTLNHNVMYWYQQKSSQAPKLLFHYYDKDFNNEADTPDNFQSRRPNTSFCFLDIRSPGLGDTAMYLCATSRDRAVPKYNEQFFGPGTRLTVL.